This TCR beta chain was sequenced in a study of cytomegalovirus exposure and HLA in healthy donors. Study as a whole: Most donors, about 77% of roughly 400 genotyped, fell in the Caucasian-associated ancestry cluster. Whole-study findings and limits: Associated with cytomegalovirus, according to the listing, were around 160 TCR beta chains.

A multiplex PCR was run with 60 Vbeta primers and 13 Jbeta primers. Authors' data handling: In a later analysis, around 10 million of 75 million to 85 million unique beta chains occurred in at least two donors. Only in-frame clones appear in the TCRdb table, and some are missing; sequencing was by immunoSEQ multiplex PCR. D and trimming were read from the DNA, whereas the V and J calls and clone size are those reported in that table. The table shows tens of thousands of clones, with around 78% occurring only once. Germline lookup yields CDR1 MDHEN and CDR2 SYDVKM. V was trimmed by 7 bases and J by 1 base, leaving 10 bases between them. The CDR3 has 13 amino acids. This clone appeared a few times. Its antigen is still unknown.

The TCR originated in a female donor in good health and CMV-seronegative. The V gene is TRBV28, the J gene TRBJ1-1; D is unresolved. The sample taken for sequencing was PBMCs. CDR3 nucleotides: TGTGCCAGCACCCTGAGTACGAACACTGAAGCTTTCTTT. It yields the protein CASTLSTNTEAFF.